What follows is one T cell receptor (beta chain) and its context. Its antigen is unidentified. At the deep level, the assay was run. Around 200 ng DNA, about 30,000 T cell genomes, went into each sorted-subset replicate PCR. Clones were sequenced by immunoSEQ multiplex PCR, and TCRdb holds only the in-frame ones, with some missing. The sample records approximately 720,000 clones, roughly nine tenths being singletons. Naive CD8 cells comprised CD45RO-negative, CCR7-positively selected cells, excluding terminally differentiated effector memory CD45RA+ cells. This sample was included in a study of shared clonotypes between healthy human individuals. Study results and limitations: Relative to clonotypes present in all four donors, those not shared had lower generation probabilities. Few donors limited the genetic and exposure-history diversity represented.

The source material was naive CD8+ T cells sorted from blood. The sequence was collected from a man under 40 in good health.

The CDR3 DNA is TGCGCCAGCAGCCAAGAAGACAGCTTGAACACTGAAGCTTTCTTT. Encoded protein: CASSQEDSLNTEAFF. The chain employs TRBV4-1 and TRBJ1-1; the D gene is possibly TRBD1 (5 bases). Germline loops: CDR1 MGHRA, CDR2 YSYEKL. Trimming took off 0 bases at V and 0 bases at J, with 8 bases between the two ends. The CDR3 spans 15 residues.